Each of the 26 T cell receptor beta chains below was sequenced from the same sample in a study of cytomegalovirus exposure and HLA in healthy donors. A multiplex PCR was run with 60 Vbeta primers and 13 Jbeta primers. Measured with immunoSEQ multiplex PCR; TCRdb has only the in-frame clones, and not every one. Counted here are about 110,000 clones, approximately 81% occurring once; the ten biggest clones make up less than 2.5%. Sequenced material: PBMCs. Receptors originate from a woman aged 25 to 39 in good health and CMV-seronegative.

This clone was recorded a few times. DNA for the CDR3: TGCAGCGTTGAGAACAGGGTTGGCACTGAAGCTTTCTTT. It codes for CSVENRVGTEAFF. The chain carries TRBV29-1 and TRBJ1-1; D possibly corresponds to TRBD1 (6 bases). The CDR3 is made up of 13 amino acids. Germline V lookup: CDR1 SQVTM, CDR2 ANQGSEA. The germline V and J ends were trimmed by 3 bases and 4 bases, with 12 bases remaining between them.

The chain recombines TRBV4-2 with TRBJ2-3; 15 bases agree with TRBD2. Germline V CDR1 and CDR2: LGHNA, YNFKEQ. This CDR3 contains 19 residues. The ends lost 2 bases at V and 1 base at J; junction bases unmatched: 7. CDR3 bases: TGTGCCAGCAGCCAAAGGGCCGGACTAGCGGGAGGGGGCACAGATACGCAGTATTTT. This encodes CASSQRAGLAGGGTDTQYF.

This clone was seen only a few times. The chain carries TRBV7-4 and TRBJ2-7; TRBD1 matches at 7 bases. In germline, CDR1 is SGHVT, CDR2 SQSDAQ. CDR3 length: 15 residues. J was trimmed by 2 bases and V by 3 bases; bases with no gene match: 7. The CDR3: CASSFLPDRPYEQYF. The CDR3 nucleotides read TGTGCCAGCAGCTTTCTCCCGGACAGGCCCTACGAGCAGTACTTC.

The CDR3 DNA follows: TGTGCCAGCACCGAAACGGCTAACCGGGGGCCCCAGCATTTT. Its translation is CASTETANRGPQHF. V and J are TRBV27 and TRBJ1-5; D gene uncertain. Germline loops: CDR1 MNHEY, CDR2 SMNVEV (reference sequence). V lost 7 bases and J lost 9, with 19 bases in between. The CDR3 is made up of 14 amino acids.

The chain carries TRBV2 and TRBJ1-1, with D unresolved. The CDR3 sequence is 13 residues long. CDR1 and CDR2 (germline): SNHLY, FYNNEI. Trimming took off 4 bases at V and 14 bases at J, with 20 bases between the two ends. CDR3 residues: CASSGPHGLSSFF. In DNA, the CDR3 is TGTGCCAGCAGTGGACCCCACGGACTCTCTTCATTCTTT.

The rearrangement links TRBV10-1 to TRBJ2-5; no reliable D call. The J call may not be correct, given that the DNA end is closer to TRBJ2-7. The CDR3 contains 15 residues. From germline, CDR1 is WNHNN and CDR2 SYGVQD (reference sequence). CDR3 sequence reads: CASSGSLGGVNEQYF. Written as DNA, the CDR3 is TGCGCCAGCAGTGGGTCCCTAGGCGGAGTAAACGAGCAGTACTTC.

The CDR3, as DNA: TGTGCCAGCATCGGGGGAGCGGGTGAGCAGTACTTC. Its translation is CASIGGAGEQYF. This sequence joins TRBV2 and TRBJ2-7; a weak D match, TRBD2 (6 bases). CDR3 length equals 12 residues. Trimming took 7 bases from V and 7 from J, leaving 14 bases between them. The germline V gene encodes CDR1 SNHLY and CDR2 FYNNEI.

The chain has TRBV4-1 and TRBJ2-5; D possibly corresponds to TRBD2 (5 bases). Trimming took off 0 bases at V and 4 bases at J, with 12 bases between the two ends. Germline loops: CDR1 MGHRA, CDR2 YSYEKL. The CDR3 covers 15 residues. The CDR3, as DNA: TGCGCCAGCAGCCAAGATGGGAGCGTAGGAGAGACCCAGTACTTC. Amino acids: CASSQDGSVGETQYF.

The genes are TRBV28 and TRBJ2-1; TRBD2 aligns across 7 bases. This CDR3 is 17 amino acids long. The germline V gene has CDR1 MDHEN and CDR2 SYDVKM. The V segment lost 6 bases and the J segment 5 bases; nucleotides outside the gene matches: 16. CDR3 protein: CASRNSRSAGNHNEQFF. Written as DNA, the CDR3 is TGTGCCAGCAGAAATTCGCGGTCAGCGGGAAATCACAATGAGCAGTTCTTC.

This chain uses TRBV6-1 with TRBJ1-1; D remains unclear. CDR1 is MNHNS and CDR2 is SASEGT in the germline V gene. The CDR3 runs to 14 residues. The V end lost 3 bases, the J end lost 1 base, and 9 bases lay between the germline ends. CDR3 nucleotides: TGTGCCAGCAGTGATTTTAGCGGGAACACTGAAGCTTTCTTT. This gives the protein CASSDFSGNTEAFF.

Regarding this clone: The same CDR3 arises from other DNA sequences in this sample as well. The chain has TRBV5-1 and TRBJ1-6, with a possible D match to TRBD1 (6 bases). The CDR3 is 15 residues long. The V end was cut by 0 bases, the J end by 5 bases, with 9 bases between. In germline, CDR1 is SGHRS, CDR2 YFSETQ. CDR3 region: CASSLEGGDNSPLHF. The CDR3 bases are TGCGCCAGCAGCTTGGAAGGGGGAGATAATTCACCCCTCCACTTT.

CDR3 sequence (DNA): TGCGCCAGCAGCTTTGCTAGCGGGCCGAACACCGGGGAGCTGTTTTTT. It encodes CASSFASGPNTGELFF. The genes are TRBV5-1 and TRBJ2-2, with TRBD2 matching over 8 bases. The CDR3 length is 16 residues. Germline assignment: CDR1 SGHRS and CDR2 YFSETQ. The junction had 3 bases not matched to a gene; V was cut back by 2 bases and J by 0 bases.

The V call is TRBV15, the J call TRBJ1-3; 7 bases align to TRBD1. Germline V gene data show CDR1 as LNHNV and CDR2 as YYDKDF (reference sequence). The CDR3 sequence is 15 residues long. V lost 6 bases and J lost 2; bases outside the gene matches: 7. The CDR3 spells CATRTDRAAGNTIYF. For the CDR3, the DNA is TGTGCCACCAGAACTGACAGGGCAGCTGGAAACACCATATATTTT.

The CDR3 reads CASSTRTLAATREQYF. CDR3 sequence (DNA): TGTGCCAGCAGCACCCGGACCCTAGCGGCTACTAGGGAGCAGTACTTC. V is TRBV5-6 and J is TRBJ2-7; 7 bases fit TRBD2. This CDR3 has 16 amino acids. CDR1 and CDR2 (germline): SGHDT, YYEEEE. After removal of 4 bases from V and 7 bases from J, the junction contained 17 bases not matched to a gene.

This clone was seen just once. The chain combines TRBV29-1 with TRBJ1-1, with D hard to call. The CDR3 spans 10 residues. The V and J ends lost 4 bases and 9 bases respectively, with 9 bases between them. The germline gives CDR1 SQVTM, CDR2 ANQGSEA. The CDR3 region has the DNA TGCAGCGTTGTCGGGGAGAAAGCTTTCTTT. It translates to CSVVGEKAFF.

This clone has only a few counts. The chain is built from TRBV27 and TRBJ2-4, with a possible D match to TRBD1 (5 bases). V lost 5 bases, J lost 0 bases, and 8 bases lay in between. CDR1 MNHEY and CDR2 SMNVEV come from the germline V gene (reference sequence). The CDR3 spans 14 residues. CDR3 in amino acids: CASSATVAKNIQYF. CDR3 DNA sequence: TGTGCCAGCAGTGCGACAGTAGCCAAAAACATTCAGTACTTC.

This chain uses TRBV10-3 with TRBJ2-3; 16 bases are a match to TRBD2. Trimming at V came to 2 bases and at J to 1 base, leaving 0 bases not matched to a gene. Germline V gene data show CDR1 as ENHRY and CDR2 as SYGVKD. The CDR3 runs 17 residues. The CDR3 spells CAISEGTSGRGTDTQYF. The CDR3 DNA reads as TGTGCCATCAGTGAGGGGACTAGCGGGAGGGGCACAGATACGCAGTATTTT.

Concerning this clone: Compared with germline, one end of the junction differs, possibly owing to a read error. The CDR3 is CSSSLGDREWTEAFF. The CDR3 DNA reads as TGTTCCAGCAGCTTAGGGGACCGGGAGTGGACTGAAGCTTTCTTT. The chain has TRBV7-9 and TRBJ1-1; tentatively, D is TRBD1 (5 bases). CDR3 length: 15 residues. Germline loops: CDR1 SEHNR, CDR2 FQNEAQ (reference sequence). Complete variable domain (other parts from reference TRBV7-9 and TRBJ1-1): DTGVSQNPRHKITKRGQNVTFRCDPISEHNRLYWYRQTLGQGPEFLTYFQNEAQLEKSRLLSDRFSAERPKGSFSTLEIQRTEQGDSAMYLCSSSLGDREWTEAFFGQGTRLTVV.

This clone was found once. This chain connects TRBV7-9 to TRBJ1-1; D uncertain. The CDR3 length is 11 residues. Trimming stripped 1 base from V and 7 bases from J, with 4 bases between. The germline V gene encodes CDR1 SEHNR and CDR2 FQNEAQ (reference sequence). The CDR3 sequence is CASSLGGEAFF. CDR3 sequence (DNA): TGTGCCAGCAGCTTAGGAGGTGAAGCTTTCTTT.

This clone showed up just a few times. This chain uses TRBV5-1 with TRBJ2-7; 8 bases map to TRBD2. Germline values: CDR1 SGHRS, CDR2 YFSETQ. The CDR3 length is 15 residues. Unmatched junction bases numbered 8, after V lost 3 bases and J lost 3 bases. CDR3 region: CASSSLRAGDYEQYF. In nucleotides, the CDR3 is TGCGCCAGCAGCTCCTTAAGAGCGGGAGACTACGAGCAGTACTTC. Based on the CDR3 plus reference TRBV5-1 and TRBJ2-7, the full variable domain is KAGVTQTPRYLIKTRGQQVTLSCSPISGHRSVSWYQQTPGQGLQFLFEYFSETQRNKGNFPGRFSGRQFSNSRSEMNVSTLELGDSALYLCASSSLRAGDYEQYFGPGTRLTVT.

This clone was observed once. The CDR3 DNA reads as TGTGCCAGCAGCTTAGGAGCAAGCTTAACCTACGAGCAGTACTTC. Protein product: CASSLGASLTYEQYF. This chain links TRBV5-5 with TRBJ2-7; D not certain. The V and J ends lost 2 bases and 2 bases respectively, with 14 bases between them. The CDR3 length is 15 residues. Germline V lookup: CDR1 SGHKS, CDR2 YYEKEE (reference sequence).

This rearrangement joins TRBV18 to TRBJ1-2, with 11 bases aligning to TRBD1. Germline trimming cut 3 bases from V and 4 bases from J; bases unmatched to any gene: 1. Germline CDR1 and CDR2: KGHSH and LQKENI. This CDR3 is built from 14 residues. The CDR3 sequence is CASSPGTGGYGYTF. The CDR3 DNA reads TGTGCCAGCTCACCCGGGACAGGGGGCTATGGCTACACCTTC.

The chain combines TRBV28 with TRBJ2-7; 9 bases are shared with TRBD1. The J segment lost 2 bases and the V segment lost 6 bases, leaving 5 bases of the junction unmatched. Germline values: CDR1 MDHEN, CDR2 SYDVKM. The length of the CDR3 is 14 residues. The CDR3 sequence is CASRGQGIPYEQYF. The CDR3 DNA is TGTGCCAGCAGGGGACAGGGAATACCCTACGAGCAGTACTTC.

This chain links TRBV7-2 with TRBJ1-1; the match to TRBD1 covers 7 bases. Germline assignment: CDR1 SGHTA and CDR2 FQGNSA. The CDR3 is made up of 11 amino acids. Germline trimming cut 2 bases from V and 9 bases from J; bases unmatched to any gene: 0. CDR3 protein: CASSLRGQAFF. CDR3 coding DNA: TGTGCCAGCAGCTTAAGGGGGCAAGCTTTCTTT.

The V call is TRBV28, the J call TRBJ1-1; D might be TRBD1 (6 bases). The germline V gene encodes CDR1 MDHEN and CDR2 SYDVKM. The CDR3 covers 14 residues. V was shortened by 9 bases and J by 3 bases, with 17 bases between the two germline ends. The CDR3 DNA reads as TGTGCCAGTTGGACAGCCCGTTACCACACTGAAGCTTTCTTT. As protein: CASWTARYHTEAFF.

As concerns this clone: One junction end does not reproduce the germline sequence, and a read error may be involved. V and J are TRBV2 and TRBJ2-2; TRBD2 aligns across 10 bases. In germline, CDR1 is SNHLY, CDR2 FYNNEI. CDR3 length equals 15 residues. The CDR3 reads CASSGSGGATGKLFF. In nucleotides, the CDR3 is TGTGCCAGCAGTGGAAGCGGGGGGGCCACCGGGAAGCTGTTTTTT.